Below, one T cell receptor (beta chain) is given with its context. Its antigen is not known. The ends were cut back, 4 bases at V and 6 bases at J, with 13 bases in the middle. CDR3 length: 14 amino acids. CDR1 is SEHNR, CDR2 FQNEAQ, per germline (reference sequence). This record comes from a study of cytomegalovirus exposure and HLA in healthy donors. Whole-study results and caveats: As a later analysis showed, several of the most significant clusters appeared to be linked to common viral pathogens. Judged likely to be a sequencing artifact was a cluster of highly shared sequence variants.

The PCR contained 60 Vbeta and 13 Jbeta primers. This table comes from immunoSEQ multiplex PCR, and its TCRdb copy is limited to in-frame clones, with some not included. The sample carries approximately 190,000 clones, roughly 73% recorded once. Sample: PBMCs. The chain combines TRBV7-9 with TRBJ2-4; no clear D gene. The TCR was taken from a woman in her twenties or thirties in good health and CMV-seronegative. CDR3 protein: CASSSRPGGNIQYF. CDR3 in DNA: TGTGCCAGCAGCTCCCGCCCAGGTGGAAACATTCAGTACTTC.